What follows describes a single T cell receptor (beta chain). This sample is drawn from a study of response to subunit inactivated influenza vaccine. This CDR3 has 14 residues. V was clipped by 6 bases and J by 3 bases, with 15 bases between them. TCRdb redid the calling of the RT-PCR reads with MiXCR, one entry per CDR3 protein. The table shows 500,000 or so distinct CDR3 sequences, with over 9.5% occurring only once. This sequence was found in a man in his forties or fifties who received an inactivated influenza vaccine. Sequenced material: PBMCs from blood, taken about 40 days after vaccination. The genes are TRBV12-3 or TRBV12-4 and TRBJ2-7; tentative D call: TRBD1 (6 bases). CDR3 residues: CASRVTGRGYEQYF. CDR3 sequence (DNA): TGTGCCAGCAGGGTGACAGGACGGGGCTACGAGCAGTACTTC.